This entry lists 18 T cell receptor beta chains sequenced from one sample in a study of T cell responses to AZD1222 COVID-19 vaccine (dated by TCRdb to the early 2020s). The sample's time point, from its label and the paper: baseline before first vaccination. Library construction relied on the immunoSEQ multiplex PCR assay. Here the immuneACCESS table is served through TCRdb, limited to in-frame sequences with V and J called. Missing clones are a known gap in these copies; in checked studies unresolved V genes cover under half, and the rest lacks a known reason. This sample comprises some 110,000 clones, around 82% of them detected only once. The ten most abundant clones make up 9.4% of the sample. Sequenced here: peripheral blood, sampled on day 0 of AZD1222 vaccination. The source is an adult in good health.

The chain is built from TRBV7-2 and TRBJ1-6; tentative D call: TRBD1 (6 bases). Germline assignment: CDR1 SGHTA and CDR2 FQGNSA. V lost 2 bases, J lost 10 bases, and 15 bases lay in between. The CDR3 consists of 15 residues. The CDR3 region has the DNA TGTGCCAGCAGCTTAAGACAGGCCGGGAGGTCACCCCTCCACTTT. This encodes CASSLRQAGRSPLHF.

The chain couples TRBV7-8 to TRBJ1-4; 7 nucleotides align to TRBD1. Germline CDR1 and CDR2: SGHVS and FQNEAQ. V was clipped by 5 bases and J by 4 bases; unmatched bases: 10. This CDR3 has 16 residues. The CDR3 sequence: CASSPGQIGGNEKLFF. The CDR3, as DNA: TGTGCCAGCAGCCCGGGACAGATTGGCGGTAATGAAAAACTGTTTTTT.

This CDR3 is CAISGGTVSNQPQHF. CDR3 in DNA: TGTGCCATCAGTGGGGGGACAGTTAGCAATCAGCCCCAGCATTTT. The chain is built from TRBV10-3 and TRBJ1-5; 7 bases are a match to TRBD1. After removal of 4 bases from V and 0 bases from J, the junction contained 3 bases not matched to a gene. This CDR3 comprises 15 residues. Per germline, CDR1 ENHRY and CDR2 SYGVKD.

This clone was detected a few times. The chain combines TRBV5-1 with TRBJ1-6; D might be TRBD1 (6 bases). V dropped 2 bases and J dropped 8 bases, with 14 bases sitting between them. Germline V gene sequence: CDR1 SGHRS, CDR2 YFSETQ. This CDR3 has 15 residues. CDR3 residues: CASSLWGADDSPLHF. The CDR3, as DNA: TGCGCCAGCAGCTTATGGGGGGCTGATGATTCACCCCTCCACTTT.

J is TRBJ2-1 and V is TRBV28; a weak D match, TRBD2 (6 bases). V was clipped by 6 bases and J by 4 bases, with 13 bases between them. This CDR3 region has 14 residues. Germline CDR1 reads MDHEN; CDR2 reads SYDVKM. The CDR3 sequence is CASSPLGLYNEQFF. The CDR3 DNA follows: TGTGCCAGCAGCCCTCTGGGACTTTACAATGAGCAGTTCTTC. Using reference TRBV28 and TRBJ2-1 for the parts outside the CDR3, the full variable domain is DVKVTQSSRYLVKRTGEKVFLECVQDMDHENMFWYRQDPGLGLRLIYFSYDVKMKEKGDIPEGYSVSREKKERFSLILESASTNQTSMYLCASSPLGLYNEQFFGPGTRLTVL.

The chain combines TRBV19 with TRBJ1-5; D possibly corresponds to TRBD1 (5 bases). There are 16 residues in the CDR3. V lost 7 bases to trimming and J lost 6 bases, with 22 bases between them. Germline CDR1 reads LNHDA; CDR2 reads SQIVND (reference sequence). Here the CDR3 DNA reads TGTGCCAGTACCCATATTGGGACCCAGAGGGGTCAGCCCCAGCATTTT. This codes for CASTHIGTQRGQPQHF.

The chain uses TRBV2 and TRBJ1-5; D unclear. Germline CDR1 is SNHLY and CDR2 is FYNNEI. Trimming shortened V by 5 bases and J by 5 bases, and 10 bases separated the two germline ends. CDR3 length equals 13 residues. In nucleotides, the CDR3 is TGTGCCAGCAGTCAAACTAGGGATCAGCCCCAGCATTTT. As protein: CASSQTRDQPQHF.

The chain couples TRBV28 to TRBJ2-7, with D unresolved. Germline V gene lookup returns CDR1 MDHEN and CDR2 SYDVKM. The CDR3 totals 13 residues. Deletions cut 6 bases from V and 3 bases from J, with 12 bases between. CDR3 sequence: CASSRPPHYEQYF. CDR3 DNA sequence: TGTGCCAGCAGCCGACCCCCCCACTACGAGCAGTACTTC. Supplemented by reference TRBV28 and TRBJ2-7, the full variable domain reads DVKVTQSSRYLVKRTGEKVFLECVQDMDHENMFWYRQDPGLGLRLIYFSYDVKMKEKGDIPEGYSVSREKKERFSLILESASTNQTSMYLCASSRPPHYEQYFGPGTRLTVT.

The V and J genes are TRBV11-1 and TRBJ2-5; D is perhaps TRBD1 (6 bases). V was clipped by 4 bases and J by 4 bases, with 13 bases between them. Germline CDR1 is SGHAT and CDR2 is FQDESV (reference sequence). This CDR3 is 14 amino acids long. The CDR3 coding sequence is TGTGCCAGCAGCTCACAGGGTGGTGGAGAGACCCAGTACTTC. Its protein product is CASSSQGGGETQYF. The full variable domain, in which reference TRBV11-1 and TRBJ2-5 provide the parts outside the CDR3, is EAEVAQSPRYKITEKSQAVAFWCDPISGHATLYWYRQILGQGPELLVQFQDESVVDDSQLPKDRFSAERLKGVDSTLKIQPAELGDSAMYLCASSSQGGGETQYFGPGTRLLVL.

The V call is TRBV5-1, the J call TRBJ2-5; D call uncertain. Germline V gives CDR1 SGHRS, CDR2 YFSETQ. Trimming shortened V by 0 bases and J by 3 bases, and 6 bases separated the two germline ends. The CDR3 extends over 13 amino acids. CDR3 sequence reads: CASSLVTEETQYF. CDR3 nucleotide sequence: TGCGCCAGCAGCTTGGTTACAGAAGAGACCCAGTACTTC.

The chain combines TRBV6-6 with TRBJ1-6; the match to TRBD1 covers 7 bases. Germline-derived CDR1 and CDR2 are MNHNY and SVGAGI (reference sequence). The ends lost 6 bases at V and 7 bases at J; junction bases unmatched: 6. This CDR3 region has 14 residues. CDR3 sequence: CASSKGQMNSPLHF. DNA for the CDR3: TGTGCCAGCAGCAAGGGACAGATGAATTCACCCCTCCACTTT.

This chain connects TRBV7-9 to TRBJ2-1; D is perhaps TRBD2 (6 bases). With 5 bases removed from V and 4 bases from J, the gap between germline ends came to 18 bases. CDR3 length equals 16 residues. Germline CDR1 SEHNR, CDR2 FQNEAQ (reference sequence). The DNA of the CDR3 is TGTGCCAGCAGCCTTTGGGTAGCGGTGACTTACAATGAGCAGTTCTTC. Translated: CASSLWVAVTYNEQFF.

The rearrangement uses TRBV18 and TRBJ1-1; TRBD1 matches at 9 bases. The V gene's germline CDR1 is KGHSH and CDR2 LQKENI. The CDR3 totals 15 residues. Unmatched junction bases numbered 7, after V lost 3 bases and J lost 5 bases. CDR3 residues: CASSPETGGLTEAFF. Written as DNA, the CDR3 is TGTGCCAGCTCACCTGAAACAGGGGGCTTAACTGAAGCTTTCTTT.

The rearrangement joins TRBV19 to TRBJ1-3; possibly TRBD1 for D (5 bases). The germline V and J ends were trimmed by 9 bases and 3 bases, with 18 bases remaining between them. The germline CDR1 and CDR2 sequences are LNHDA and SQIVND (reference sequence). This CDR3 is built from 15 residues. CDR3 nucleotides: TGTGCCAGCGAGCTGAGTGGGGGTGGTGGAAACACCATATATTTT. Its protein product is CASELSGGGGNTIYF.

For the CDR3, the DNA is TGTGCCAGTAGTATCTGGGCCGCTAGTAATAGCAATCAGCCCCAGCATTTT. This sequence encodes CASSIWAASNSNQPQHF. The chain couples TRBV19 to TRBJ1-5; D uncertain. Germline CDR1 and CDR2: LNHDA and SQIVND (reference sequence). Trimming shortened V by 3 bases and J by 0 bases, and 15 bases separated the two germline ends. The length of the CDR3 is 17 residues.

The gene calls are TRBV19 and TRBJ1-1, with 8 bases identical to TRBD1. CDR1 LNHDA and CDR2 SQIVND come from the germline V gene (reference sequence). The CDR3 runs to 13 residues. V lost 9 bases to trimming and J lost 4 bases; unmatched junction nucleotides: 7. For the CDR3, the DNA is TGTGCCAGCGGACAGGGCCTAATCACTGAAGCTTTCTTT. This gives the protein CASGQGLITEAFF.

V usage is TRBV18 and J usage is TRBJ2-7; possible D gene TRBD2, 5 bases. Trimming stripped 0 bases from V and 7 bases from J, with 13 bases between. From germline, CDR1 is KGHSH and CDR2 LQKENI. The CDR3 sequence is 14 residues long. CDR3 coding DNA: TGTGCCAGCTCACCACCCGGTACTCCGGGGGAGCAGTACTTC. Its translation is CASSPPGTPGEQYF.

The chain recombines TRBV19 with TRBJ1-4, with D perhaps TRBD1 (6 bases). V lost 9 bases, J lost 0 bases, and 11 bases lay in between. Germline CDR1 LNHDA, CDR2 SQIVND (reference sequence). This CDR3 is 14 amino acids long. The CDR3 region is CASWPGATNEKLFF. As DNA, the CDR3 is TGTGCCAGCTGGCCAGGGGCAACTAATGAAAAACTGTTTTTT.